This T cell receptor beta chain was recovered during a study of blood T cell repertoires in COVID-19. For the study at large: Samples of COVID-19 (acute and convalescent) were obtained from the United States, Italy and Spain. Nucleic acid was either cDNA or gDNA, and it came from T cells, B-cell-depleted T cells, or PBMCs.

Repertoires were generated with immunoSEQ multiplex PCR, while TCRdb's copy carries only in-frame clones and drops some. Of 150,000 or so clones in the sample, 83% were seen once. Seattle patients were enrolled while actively infected and followed longitudinally. Trimming pared 6 bases from V and 6 bases from J, leaving 6 bases between. This CDR3 is 11 amino acids long. CDR1 MNHNY and CDR2 SVGAGI come from the germline V gene (reference sequence). Sequenced: peripheral blood. The receptor was isolated from a woman aged 60-75 years with COVID-19, enrolled during active disease. The chain is built from TRBV6-6 and TRBJ1-5; no clear D. The DNA of the CDR3 is TGTGCCAGCAGGGAGAGTCAGCCCCAGCATTTT. It encodes CASRESQPQHF.